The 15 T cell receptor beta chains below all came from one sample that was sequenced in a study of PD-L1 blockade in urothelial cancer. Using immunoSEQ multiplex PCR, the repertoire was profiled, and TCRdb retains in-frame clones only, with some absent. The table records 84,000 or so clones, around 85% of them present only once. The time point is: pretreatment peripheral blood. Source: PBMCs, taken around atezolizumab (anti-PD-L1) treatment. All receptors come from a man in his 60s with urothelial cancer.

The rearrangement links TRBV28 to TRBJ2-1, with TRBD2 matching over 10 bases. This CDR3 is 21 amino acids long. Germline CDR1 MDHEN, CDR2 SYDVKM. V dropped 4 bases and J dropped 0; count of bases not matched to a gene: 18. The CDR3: CASSYSRKGLAVRSSYNEQFF. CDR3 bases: TGTGCCAGCAGTTATAGTAGGAAAGGACTAGCGGTTAGGAGCTCCTACAATGAGCAGTTCTTC.

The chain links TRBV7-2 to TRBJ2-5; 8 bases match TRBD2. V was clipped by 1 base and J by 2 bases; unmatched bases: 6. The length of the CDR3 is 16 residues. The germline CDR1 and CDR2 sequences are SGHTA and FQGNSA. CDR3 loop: CASSLGAGGRQETQYF. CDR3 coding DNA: TGTGCCAGCAGCTTAGGGGCGGGGGGCCGACAAGAGACCCAGTACTTC.

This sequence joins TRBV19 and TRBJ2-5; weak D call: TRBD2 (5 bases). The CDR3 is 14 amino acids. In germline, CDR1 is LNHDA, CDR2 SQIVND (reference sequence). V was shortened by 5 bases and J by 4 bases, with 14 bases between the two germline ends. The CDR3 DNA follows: TGTGCCAGTAGTTACCGCGTAGAGGGAGAGACCCAGTACTTC. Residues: CASSYRVEGETQYF.

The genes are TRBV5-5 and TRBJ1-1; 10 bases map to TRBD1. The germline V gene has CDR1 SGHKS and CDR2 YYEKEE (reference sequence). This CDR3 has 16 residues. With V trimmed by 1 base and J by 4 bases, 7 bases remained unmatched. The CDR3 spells CASSLRPGQGTTEAFF. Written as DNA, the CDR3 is TGTGCCAGCAGCTTGAGACCGGGACAGGGGACCACTGAAGCTTTCTTT.

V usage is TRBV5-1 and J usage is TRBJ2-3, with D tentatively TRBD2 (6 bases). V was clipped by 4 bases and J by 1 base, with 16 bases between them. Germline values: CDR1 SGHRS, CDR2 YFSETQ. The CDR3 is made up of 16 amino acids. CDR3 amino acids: CASSPDLTGGTDTQYF. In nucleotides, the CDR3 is TGCGCCAGCAGCCCAGATTTAACGGGGGGCACAGATACGCAGTATTTT.

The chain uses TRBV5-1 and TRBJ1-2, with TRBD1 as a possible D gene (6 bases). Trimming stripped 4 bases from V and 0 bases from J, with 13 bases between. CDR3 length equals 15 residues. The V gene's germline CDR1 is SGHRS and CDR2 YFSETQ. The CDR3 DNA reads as TGCGCCAGCAGCGGATCCGGGACAACTAACTATGGCTACACCTTC. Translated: CASSGSGTTNYGYTF.

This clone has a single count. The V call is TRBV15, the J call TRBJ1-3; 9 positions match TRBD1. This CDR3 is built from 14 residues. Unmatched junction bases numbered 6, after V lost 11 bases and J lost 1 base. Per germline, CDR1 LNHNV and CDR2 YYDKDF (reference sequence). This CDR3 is CAVGQGSSGNTIYF. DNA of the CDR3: TGTGCCGTGGGACAGGGCTCGTCTGGAAACACCATATATTTT.

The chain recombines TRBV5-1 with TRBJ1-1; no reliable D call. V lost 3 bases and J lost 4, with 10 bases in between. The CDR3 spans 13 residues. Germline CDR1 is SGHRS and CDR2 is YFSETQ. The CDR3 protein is CASSSAAATEAFF. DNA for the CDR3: TGCGCCAGCAGCTCGGCGGCGGCCACTGAAGCTTTCTTT.

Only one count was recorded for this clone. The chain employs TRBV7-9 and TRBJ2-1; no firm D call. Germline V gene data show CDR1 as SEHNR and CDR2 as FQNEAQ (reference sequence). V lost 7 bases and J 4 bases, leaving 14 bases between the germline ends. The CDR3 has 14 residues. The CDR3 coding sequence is TGTGCCAGCACTGAGTTGGGCCCTTACAATGAGCAGTTCTTC. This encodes CASTELGPYNEQFF.

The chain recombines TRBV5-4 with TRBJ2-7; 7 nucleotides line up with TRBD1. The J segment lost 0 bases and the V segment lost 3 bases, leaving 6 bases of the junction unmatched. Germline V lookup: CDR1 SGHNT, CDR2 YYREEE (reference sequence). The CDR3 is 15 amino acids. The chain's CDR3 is CASSYGTAFSYEQYF. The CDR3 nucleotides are TGTGCCAGCAGCTATGGGACAGCCTTCTCCTACGAGCAGTACTTC.

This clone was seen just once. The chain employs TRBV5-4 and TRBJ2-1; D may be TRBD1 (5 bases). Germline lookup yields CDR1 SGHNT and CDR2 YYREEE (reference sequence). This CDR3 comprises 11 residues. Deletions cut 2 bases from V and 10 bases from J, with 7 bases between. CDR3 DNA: TGTGCCAGCAGCTTACAGGAAGAGCAGTTCTTC. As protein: CASSLQEEQFF.

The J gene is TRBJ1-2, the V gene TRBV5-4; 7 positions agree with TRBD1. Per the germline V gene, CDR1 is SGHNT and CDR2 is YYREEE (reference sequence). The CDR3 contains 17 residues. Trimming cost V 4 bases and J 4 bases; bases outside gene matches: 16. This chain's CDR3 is CASSPSLTGALRYGYTF. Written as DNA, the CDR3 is TGTGCCAGCAGCCCTTCCTTAACAGGGGCTCTTCGCTATGGCTACACCTTC.

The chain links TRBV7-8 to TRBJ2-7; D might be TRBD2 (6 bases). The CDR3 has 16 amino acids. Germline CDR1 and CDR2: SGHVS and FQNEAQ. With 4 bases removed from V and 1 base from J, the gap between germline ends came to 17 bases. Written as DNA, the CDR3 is TGTGCCAGCAGCTATACGTGGGCGGGGCTATCCTACGAGCAGTACTTC. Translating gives CASSYTWAGLSYEQYF.

The CDR3: CASSPRLAGGPDTQYF. The CDR3 DNA reads TGCGCCAGCAGCCCTCGATTAGCGGGGGGGCCCGATACGCAGTATTTT. The chain uses TRBV4-1 and TRBJ2-3; the match to TRBD2 covers 11 bases. The junction had 9 bases not matched to a gene; V was cut back by 4 bases and J by 6 bases. This CDR3 spans 16 amino acids. CDR1 is MGHRA and CDR2 is YSYEKL in the germline V gene.

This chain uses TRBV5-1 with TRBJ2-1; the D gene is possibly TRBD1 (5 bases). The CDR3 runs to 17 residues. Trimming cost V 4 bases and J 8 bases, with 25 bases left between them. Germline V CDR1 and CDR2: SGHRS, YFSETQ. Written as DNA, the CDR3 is TGCGCCAGCAGCATCCAAGAATGGACATACACTTTCGATGAGCAGTTCTTC. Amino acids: CASSIQEWTYTFDEQFF. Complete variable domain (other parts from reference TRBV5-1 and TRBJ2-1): KAGVTQTPRYLIKTRGQQVTLSCSPISGHRSVSWYQQTPGQGLQFLFEYFSETQRNKGNFPGRFSGRQFSNSRSEMNVSTLELGDSALYLCASSIQEWTYTFDEQFFGPGTRLTVL.